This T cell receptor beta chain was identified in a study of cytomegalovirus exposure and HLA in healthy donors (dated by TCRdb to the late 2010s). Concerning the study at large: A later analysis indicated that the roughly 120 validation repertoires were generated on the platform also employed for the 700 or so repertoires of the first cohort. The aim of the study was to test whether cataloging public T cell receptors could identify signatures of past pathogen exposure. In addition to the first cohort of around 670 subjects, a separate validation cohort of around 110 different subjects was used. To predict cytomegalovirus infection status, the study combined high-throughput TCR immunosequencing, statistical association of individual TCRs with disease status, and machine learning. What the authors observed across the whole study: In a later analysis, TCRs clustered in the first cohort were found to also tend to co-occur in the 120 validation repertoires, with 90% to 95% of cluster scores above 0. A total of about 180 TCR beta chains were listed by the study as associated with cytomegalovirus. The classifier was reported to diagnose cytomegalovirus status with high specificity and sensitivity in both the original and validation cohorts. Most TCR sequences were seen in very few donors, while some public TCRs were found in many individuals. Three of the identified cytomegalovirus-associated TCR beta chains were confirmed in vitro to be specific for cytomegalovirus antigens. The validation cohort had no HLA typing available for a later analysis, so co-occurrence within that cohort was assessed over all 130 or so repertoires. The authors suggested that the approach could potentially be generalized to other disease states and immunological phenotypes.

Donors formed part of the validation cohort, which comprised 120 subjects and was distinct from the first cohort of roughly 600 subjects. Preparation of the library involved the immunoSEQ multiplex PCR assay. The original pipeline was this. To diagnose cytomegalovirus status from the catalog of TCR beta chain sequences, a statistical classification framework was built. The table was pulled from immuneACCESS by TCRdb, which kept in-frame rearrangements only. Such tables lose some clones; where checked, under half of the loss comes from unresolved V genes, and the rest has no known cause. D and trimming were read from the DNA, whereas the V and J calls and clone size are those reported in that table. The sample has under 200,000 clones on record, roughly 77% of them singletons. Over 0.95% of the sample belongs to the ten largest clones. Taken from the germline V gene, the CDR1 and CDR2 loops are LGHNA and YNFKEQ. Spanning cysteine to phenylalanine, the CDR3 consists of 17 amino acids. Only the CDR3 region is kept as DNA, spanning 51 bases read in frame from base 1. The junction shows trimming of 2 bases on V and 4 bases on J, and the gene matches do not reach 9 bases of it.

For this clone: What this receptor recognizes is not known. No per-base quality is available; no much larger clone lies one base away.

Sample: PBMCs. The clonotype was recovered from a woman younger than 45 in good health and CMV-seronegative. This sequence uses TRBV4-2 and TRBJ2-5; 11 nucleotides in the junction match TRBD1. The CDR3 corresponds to CASSQLPRDRGRETQYF. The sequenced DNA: TGTGCCAGCAGCCAATTACCCCGGGACAGGGGGAGAGAGACCCAGTACTTC.